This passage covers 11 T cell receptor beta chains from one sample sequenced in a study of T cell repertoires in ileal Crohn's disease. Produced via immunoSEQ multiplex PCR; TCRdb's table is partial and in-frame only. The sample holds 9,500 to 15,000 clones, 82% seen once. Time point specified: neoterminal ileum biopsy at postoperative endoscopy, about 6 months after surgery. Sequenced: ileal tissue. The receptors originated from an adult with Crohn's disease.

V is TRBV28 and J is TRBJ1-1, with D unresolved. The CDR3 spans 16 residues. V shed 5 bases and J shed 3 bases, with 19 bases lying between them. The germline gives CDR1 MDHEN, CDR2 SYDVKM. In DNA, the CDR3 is TGTGCCAGCAGTCCCCCCGAAGGAACAGCTCACACTGAAGCTTTCTTT. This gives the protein CASSPPEGTAHTEAFF.

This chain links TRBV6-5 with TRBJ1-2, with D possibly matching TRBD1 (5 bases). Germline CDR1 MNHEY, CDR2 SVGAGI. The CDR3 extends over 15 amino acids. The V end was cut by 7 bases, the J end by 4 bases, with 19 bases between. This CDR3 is CASMPGWGGSYGYTF. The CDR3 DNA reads TGTGCCAGCATGCCTGGGTGGGGGGGAAGCTATGGCTACACCTTC.

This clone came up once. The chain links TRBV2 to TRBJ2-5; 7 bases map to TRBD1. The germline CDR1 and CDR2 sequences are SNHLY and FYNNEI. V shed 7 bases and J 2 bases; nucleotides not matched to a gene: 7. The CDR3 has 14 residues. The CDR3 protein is CASNRQGVQETQYF. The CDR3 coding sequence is TGTGCCAGCAACAGACAGGGAGTACAAGAGACCCAGTACTTC.

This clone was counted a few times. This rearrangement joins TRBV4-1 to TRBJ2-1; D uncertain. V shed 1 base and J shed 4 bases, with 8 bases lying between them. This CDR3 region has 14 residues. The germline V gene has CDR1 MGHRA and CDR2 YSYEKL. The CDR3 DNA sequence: TGCGCCAGCAGCCAAGTCGGGTCGTACAATGAGCAGTTCTTC. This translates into CASSQVGSYNEQFF.

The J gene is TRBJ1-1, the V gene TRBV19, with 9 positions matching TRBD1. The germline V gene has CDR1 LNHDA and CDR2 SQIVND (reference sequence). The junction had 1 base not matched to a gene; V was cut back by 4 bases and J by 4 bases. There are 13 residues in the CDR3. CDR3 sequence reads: CASSTTGGTEAFF. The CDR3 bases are TGTGCCAGTAGTACGACAGGGGGCACTGAAGCTTTCTTT.

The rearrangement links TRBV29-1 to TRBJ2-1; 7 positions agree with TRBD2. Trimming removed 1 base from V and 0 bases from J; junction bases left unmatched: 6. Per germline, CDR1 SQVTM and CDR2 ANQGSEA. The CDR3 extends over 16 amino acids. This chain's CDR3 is CSVEGVLATSYNEQFF. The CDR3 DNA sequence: TGCAGCGTTGAAGGAGTACTAGCGACCTCCTACAATGAGCAGTTCTTC.

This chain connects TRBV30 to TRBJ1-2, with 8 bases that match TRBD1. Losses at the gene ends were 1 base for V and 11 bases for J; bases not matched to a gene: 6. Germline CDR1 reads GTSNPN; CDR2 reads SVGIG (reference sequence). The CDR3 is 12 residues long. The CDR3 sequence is CAWSGGQVGYTF. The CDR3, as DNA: TGTGCCTGGAGTGGGGGACAGGTTGGGTACACCTTC.

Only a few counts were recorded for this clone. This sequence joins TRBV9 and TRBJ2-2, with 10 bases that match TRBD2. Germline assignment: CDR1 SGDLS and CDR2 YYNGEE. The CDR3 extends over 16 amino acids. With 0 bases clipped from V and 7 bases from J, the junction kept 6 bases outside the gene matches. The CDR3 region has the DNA TGTGCCAGCAGCGTAGCAGGACTAGCGGAAGGCGGGGAGCTGTTTTTT. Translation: CASSVAGLAEGGELFF.

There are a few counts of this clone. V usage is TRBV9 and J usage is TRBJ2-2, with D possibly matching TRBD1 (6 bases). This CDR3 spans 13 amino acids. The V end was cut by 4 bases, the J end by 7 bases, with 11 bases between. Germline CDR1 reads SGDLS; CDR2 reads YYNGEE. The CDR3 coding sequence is TGTGCCAGCAGCCATGGGACATTCGGGGAGCTGTTTTTT. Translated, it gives CASSHGTFGELFF.

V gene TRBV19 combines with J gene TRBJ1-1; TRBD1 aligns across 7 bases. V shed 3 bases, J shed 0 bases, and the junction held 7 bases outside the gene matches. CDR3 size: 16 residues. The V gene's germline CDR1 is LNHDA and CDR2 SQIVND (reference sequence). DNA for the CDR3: TGTGCCAGTAGTATCTTAACAGGGGCTATGAACACTGAAGCTTTCTTT. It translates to CASSILTGAMNTEAFF.

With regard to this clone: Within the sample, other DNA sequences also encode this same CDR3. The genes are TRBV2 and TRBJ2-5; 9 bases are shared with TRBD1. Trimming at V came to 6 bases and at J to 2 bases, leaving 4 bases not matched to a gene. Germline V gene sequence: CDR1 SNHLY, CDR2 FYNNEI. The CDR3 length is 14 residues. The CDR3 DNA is TGTGCCAGCAGCACAGGGACAGGGCAAGAGACCCAGTACTTC. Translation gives CASSTGTGQETQYF.